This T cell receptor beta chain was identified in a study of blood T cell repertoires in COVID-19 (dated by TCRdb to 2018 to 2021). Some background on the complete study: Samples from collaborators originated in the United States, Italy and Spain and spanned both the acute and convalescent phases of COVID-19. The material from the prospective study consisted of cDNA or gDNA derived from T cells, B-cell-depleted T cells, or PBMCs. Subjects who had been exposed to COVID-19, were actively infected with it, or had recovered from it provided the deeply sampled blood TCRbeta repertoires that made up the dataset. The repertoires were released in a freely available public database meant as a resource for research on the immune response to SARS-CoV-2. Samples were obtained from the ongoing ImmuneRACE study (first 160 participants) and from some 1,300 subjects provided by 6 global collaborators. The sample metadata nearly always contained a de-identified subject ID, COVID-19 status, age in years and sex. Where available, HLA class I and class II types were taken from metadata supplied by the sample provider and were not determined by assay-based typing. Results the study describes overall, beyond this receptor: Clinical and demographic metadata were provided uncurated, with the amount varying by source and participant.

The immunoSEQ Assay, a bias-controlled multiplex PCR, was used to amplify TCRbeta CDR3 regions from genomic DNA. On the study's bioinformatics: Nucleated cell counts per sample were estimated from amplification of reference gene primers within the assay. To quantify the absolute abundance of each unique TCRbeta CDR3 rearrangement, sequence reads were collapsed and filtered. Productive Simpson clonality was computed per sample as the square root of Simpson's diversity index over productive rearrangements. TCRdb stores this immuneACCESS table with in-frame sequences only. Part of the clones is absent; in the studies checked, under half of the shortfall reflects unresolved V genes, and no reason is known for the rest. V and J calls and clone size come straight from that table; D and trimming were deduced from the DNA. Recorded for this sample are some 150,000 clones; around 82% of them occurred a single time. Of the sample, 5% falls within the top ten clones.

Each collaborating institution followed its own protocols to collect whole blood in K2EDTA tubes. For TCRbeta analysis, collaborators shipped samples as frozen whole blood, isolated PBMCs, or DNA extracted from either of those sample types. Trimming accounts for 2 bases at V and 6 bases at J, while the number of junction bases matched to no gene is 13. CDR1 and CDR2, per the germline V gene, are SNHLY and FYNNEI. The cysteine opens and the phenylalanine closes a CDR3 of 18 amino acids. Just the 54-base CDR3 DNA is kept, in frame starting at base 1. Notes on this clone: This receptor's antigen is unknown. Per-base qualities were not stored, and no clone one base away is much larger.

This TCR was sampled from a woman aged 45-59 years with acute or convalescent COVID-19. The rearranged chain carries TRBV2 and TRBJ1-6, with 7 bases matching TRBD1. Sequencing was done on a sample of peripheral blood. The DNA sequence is TGTGCCAGCAGTGAAAGGGGGACAGCACCACTGTCTAATTCACCCCTCCACTTT. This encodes CASSERGTAPLSNSPLHF.